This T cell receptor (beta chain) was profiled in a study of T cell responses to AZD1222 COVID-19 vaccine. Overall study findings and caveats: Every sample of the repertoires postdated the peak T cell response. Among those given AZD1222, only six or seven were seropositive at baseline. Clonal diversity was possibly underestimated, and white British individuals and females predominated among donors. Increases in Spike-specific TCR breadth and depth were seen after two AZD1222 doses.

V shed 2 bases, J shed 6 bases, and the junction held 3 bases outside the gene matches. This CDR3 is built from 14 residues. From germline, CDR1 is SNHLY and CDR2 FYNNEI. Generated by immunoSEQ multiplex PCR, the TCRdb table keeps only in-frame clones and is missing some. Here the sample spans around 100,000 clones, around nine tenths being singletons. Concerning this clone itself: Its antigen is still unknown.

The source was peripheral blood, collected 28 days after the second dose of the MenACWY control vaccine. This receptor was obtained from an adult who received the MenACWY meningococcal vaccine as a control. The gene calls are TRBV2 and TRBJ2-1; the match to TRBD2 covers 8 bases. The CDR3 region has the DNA TGTGCCAGCAGTGAACAGCGGGGGTCCAATGAGCAGTTCTTC. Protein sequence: CASSEQRGSNEQFF.